This passage covers 26 T cell receptor beta chains from one sample sequenced in a study of shared T cell receptors in the human thymus. The repertoire was sequenced with immunoSEQ multiplex PCR; TCRdb's copy has only in-frame clones and lacks some. The table shows roughly 710,000 clones, with approximately 83% occurring only once. This sample also appeared in a second study, on human thymus T cells.

The specimen sequenced was thymocytes. The receptors derive from a girl under three years old with a congenital heart defect.

J is TRBJ2-6 and V is TRBV7-2; D is unclear. Germline V lookup: CDR1 SGHTA, CDR2 FQGNSA. The CDR3 has 19 amino acids. V lost 3 bases and J lost 0, with 18 bases in between. CDR3 residues: CASSFTSRRSCSGANVLTF. DNA for the CDR3: TGTGCCAGCAGCTTTACCAGTCGCAGAAGTTGCTCTGGGGCCAACGTCCTGACTTTC.

The V call is TRBV12-5, the J call TRBJ1-5; D unresolved. The germline V and J ends were trimmed by 4 bases and 9 bases, with 13 bases remaining between them. This CDR3 has 13 amino acids. Germline CDR1 reads LGHNT; CDR2 reads FRNRAP. The CDR3 reads CASGSQPRGPQHF. The CDR3 bases are TGTGCTAGTGGTTCCCAACCGCGGGGGCCCCAGCATTTT.

The gene calls are TRBV18 and TRBJ1-6, with 7 nucleotides matching TRBD1. J was trimmed by 0 bases and V by 1 base; bases with no gene match: 9. The CDR3 runs to 19 residues. CDR1 KGHSH and CDR2 LQKENI come from the germline V gene. The CDR3 bases are TGTGCCAGCTCACCACATCGCAGGGGGGAAGTCTCCTATAATTCACCCCTCCACTTT. Translation: CASSPHRRGEVSYNSPLHF.

V usage is TRBV28 and J usage is TRBJ2-7, with a tentative D call TRBD1 (5 bases). The CDR3 is 15 amino acids. Trimming took 1 base from V and 3 from J, leaving 13 bases between them. The germline gives CDR1 MDHEN, CDR2 SYDVKM. The CDR3 protein is CASSLFPGKGYEQYF. The CDR3 DNA is TGTGCCAGCAGTTTATTTCCAGGGAAAGGCTACGAGCAGTACTTC.

CDR3 in DNA: TGTGCCAGCGCCATACCGGGGGGTCTCAATCAGCCCCAGCATTTT. As protein: CASAIPGGLNQPQHF. V is TRBV27 and J is TRBJ1-5; D may be TRBD1 (5 bases). Germline-derived CDR1 and CDR2 are MNHEY and SMNVEV (reference sequence). The CDR3 spans 15 residues. V was pared by 8 bases and J by 3 bases, with 17 bases between.

The chain links TRBV5-4 to TRBJ2-3; 7 positions agree with TRBD2. Germline loops: CDR1 SGHNT, CDR2 YYREEE (reference sequence). V dropped 3 bases and J dropped 5; count of bases not matched to a gene: 6. There are 14 residues in the CDR3. The CDR3 region has the DNA TGTGCCAGCAGCTGGGCCTCGGGGGGAGATACGCAGTATTTT. This gives the protein CASSWASGGDTQYF.

This sequence joins TRBV13 and TRBJ1-1; a weak D match, TRBD1 (6 bases). Germline CDR1 is PRHDT and CDR2 is FYEKMQ (reference sequence). There are 15 residues in the CDR3. V was trimmed by 7 bases and J by 3 bases, leaving 18 bases between them. CDR3 in DNA: TGTGCCAGCACAGGGGAAGGAAAGCTGGACACTGAAGCTTTCTTT. Its protein is CASTGEGKLDTEAFF.

On this clone: Other DNA sequences from this sample encode an identical CDR3 as well. The chain employs TRBV28 and TRBJ1-2; TRBD1 might be the D (5 bases). Per the germline V gene, CDR1 is MDHEN and CDR2 is SYDVKM. V gave up 3 bases and J gave up 3 bases, with 8 bases separating them. This CDR3 has 13 residues. CDR3 bases: TGTGCCAGCAGTTTGGGGGGAGACTATGGCTACACCTTC. Protein sequence: CASSLGGDYGYTF.

This clone was seen a few times. The gene calls are TRBV4-2 and TRBJ2-1; TRBD1 matches 7 bases. The CDR3 is made up of 16 amino acids. V was clipped by 0 bases and J by 9 bases; unmatched bases: 11. CDR1 and CDR2 (germline): LGHNA, YNFKEQ. This chain's CDR3 is CASSQDEGALSTEQFF. The CDR3 DNA reads as TGTGCCAGCAGCCAAGATGAGGGGGCCCTCTCCACTGAGCAGTTCTTC.

This chain links TRBV28 with TRBJ2-5, with 7 bases lining up with TRBD1. The CDR3 contains 15 residues. The V gene end was trimmed by 10 bases and the J gene end by 5 bases; junction bases not matched to a gene: 16. CDR1 MDHEN and CDR2 SYDVKM come from the germline V gene. The CDR3, as DNA: TGTGCCACCCATCAGTTGAGGGGGCCTGGGGAGACCCAGTACTTC. It yields the protein CATHQLRGPGETQYF.

Of note for this clone: Other DNA sequences within the sample encode an identical CDR3. The rearrangement joins TRBV6-5 to TRBJ2-5; a weak D match, TRBD1 (8 bases). The CDR3 totals 16 residues. Germline lookup yields CDR1 MNHEY and CDR2 SVGAGI. The V and J ends lost 0 bases and 2 bases respectively, with 13 bases between them. CDR3 sequence (DNA): TGTGCCAGCAGTTACTCCGGACAGGGAGGGCAAGAGACCCAGTACTTC. This translates into CASSYSGQGGQETQYF.

The V and J genes are TRBV28 and TRBJ1-1; tentative D call: TRBD1 (5 bases). CDR1 and CDR2 from the germline V gene are MDHEN and SYDVKM. V was shortened by 3 bases and J by 3 bases, with 11 bases between the two germline ends. The CDR3 is made up of 14 amino acids. The CDR3 protein is CASSLGGWDTEAFF. CDR3 DNA sequence: TGTGCCAGCAGTTTGGGGGGGTGGGACACTGAAGCTTTCTTT.

This chain links TRBV14 with TRBJ2-1; 7 nucleotides line up with TRBD1. The CDR3 length is 17 residues. From germline, CDR1 is SGHDN and CDR2 FVKESK. V shed 3 bases and J 2 bases; nucleotides not matched to a gene: 10. CDR3 loop: CASSHPDRTKAYNEQFF. The CDR3 coding sequence is TGTGCCAGCAGCCATCCGGACAGGACAAAGGCCTACAATGAGCAGTTCTTC.

The rearrangement uses TRBV4-2 and TRBJ2-1; D remains ambiguous. Between the trimmed V and J ends, which lost 2 bases and 8 bases, there was a span of 13 bases. The CDR3 runs 14 residues. The germline gives CDR1 LGHNA, CDR2 YNFKEQ. CDR3: CASSQPLRADEQFF. Written as DNA, the CDR3 is TGTGCCAGCAGCCAACCCCTGAGAGCCGATGAGCAGTTCTTC.

V usage is TRBV9 and J usage is TRBJ1-2, with D possibly matching TRBD1 (5 bases). The CDR3 is 15 residues long. V lost 0 bases and J 8 bases, leaving 17 bases between the germline ends. CDR1 SGDLS and CDR2 YYNGEE come from the germline V gene. This CDR3 is CASSVGPGPLGGYTF. In nucleotides, the CDR3 is TGTGCCAGCAGCGTAGGGCCAGGGCCCCTCGGGGGCTACACCTTC.

V gene TRBV28 combines with J gene TRBJ1-2, with a possible D match to TRBD1 (5 bases). This CDR3 contains 13 residues. Germline-derived CDR1 and CDR2 are MDHEN and SYDVKM. Trimming pared 6 bases from V and 8 bases from J, leaving 16 bases between. The CDR3 sequence is CASSPLSGVGYTF. The CDR3 DNA is TGTGCCAGCAGCCCTCTTTCGGGGGTAGGCTACACCTTC.

The rearrangement links TRBV10-2 to TRBJ1-2; D not certain. The CDR3 contains 13 residues. Germline loops: CDR1 WSHSY, CDR2 SAAADI. Trimming left V 6 bases short and J 2 bases short, with 10 bases between. The CDR3 nucleotides read TGCGCCAGCAGCCGGCGGGAGAACTATGGCTACACCTTC. Translation: CASSRRENYGYTF.

The chain links TRBV5-1 to TRBJ2-5, with D maybe TRBD2 (5 bases). The CDR3 loop spans 15 amino acids. The ends were cut back, 2 bases at V and 5 bases at J, with 16 bases in the middle. The germline CDR1 and CDR2 sequences are SGHRS and YFSETQ. Here the CDR3 reads CASSFKKTRSETQYF. The DNA for the CDR3 is TGCGCCAGCAGCTTCAAAAAAACTAGAAGTGAGACCCAGTACTTC.

V is TRBV28 and J is TRBJ2-3; 8 bases are a match to TRBD2. There are 14 residues in the CDR3. After removal of 6 bases from V and 4 bases from J, the junction contained 6 bases not matched to a gene. Germline V gives CDR1 MDHEN, CDR2 SYDVKM. CDR3 nucleotide sequence: TGTGCCAGCAGCCCGGGGGGGCCTGCAGATACGCAGTATTTT. Its protein is CASSPGGPADTQYF.

This clone was detected only once. The V and J genes are TRBV29-1 and TRBJ1-2; 7 bases map to TRBD1. The CDR3 runs 13 residues. Trimming removed 4 bases from V and 4 bases from J; junction bases left unmatched: 6. Germline CDR1 SQVTM, CDR2 ANQGSEA. The CDR3 sequence is CSVVGGQLYGYTF. CDR3 nucleotides: TGCAGCGTTGTGGGGGGACAGCTCTATGGCTACACCTTC.

The rearrangement links TRBV9 to TRBJ1-1; TRBD1 aligns across 7 bases. With V trimmed by 0 bases and J by 3 bases, 8 bases remained unmatched. From germline, CDR1 is SGDLS and CDR2 YYNGEE. This CDR3 comprises 16 residues. This chain's CDR3 is CASSVVRDSLHTEAFF. The CDR3 DNA follows: TGTGCCAGCAGCGTAGTTAGGGACAGCTTACACACTGAAGCTTTCTTT.

The chain joins TRBV10-2 to TRBJ1-2; a possible D gene is TRBD1 (5 bases). V was trimmed by 7 bases and J by 4 bases, leaving 7 bases between them. Germline V gene lookup returns CDR1 WSHSY and CDR2 SAAADI. The CDR3 has 11 residues. Here the CDR3 DNA reads TGCGCCAGCAAAACAGGCTATGGCTACACCTTC. The encoded protein is CASKTGYGYTF.

The chain links TRBV18 to TRBJ2-7; D unclear. The CDR3 extends over 14 amino acids. Germline values: CDR1 KGHSH, CDR2 LQKENI. Trimming took off 2 bases at V and 2 bases at J, with 10 bases between the two ends. The CDR3 reads CASSPEAEPYEQYF. For the CDR3, the DNA is TGTGCCAGCTCACCAGAGGCAGAGCCCTACGAGCAGTACTTC.

The rearrangement links TRBV7-9 to TRBJ1-2; 7 bases are shared with TRBD1. From germline, CDR1 is SEHNR and CDR2 FQNEAQ (reference sequence). The trim removed 5 bases at V and 10 bases at J, leaving 4 bases unmatched. The CDR3 extends over 11 amino acids. The CDR3 nucleotides read TGTGCCAGCAGCCCGGGACAGATCTACACCTTC. It translates to CASSPGQIYTF.

The chain recombines TRBV5-6 with TRBJ2-3, with no clear D. This CDR3 is 19 amino acids long. Germline CDR1 reads SGHDT; CDR2 reads YYEEEE. V lost 4 bases and J 2 bases, leaving 26 bases between the germline ends. The CDR3 DNA is TGTGCCAGCAGCCCTAAACCGAGCAGGCCCCCACACCCCACAGATACGCAGTATTTT. This codes for CASSPKPSRPPHPTDTQYF.

J is TRBJ2-5 and V is TRBV12-5; TRBD2 is a possible D gene (6 bases). Germline CDR1 and CDR2: LGHNT and FRNRAP. The CDR3 runs to 15 residues. V lost 6 bases to trimming and J lost 4 bases, with 18 bases between them. The CDR3 spells CASGRRGTERETQYF. The DNA of the CDR3 is TGTGCTAGTGGCAGACGGGGGACGGAGAGAGAGACCCAGTACTTC.